This T cell receptor (beta chain) was sequenced during a study of metastatic and nonmetastatic thyroid tumors. Turning to the study itself: Thyroid patients, malignant and benign, had repertoires compared across blood and tumor or nodule tissue.

Study observations and caveats: When malignant thyroid tumors were compared with benign nodules, TCR beta diversity was reportedly significantly higher in the malignant tumors. This held in both blood and tumor samples.

About this clone: Its antigen is unidentified.

Authors' methods: To classify distant metastasis in papillary thyroid cancer, a model was built from CDR3 differences across clinicopathological groups. Using MiXCR, TCRdb reanalyzed the PCR reads. The V and J calls shown here were made by TCRdb, not taken from the authors' results. The repertoire holds approximately 8,000 clones, with around a third as singletons. V lost 3 bases to trimming and J lost 0 bases, with 9 bases between them. The CDR3 length is 13 residues. Germline V CDR1 and CDR2: DFQATT, SNEGSKA (reference sequence). No treatment had been given to any patient before thyroid surgery. The TCR was taken from a female donor with papillary thyroid cancer or a benign thyroid nodule (not recorded which). Some clones in this sample may be carry-over from other donors' samples. Sequenced sample: tumor tissue. V gene TRBV20-1 combines with J gene TRBJ2-7; a weak D match, TRBD2 (6 bases). CDR3 region: CSASGGSSYEQYF. The DNA of the CDR3 is TGCAGTGCTAGCGGGGGAAGCTCCTACGAGCAGTACTTC.